What follows are 27 T cell receptor beta chains derived from one specimen sequenced in a study of shared clonotypes between healthy human individuals. The table came from immunoSEQ multiplex PCR; TCRdb's copy has only in-frame clones and leaves some out. The top ten clones hold 0.25% to 0.35% of a sample with about 380,000 clones, around 96% of them seen once. What was sequenced was memory CD8+ T cells sorted from blood. Specified subset: CD45RO+ cells pooled with CCR7-negative TemRA cells. Every receptor here comes from a man aged 25-45 years in good health.

The chain recombines TRBV6-6 with TRBJ1-5; D possibly corresponds to TRBD1 (6 bases). This CDR3 comprises 15 residues. V was pared by 4 bases and J by 0 bases, with 10 bases between. Germline V CDR1 and CDR2: MNHNY, SVGAGI (reference sequence). The chain's CDR3 is CASSSRTDSNQPQHF. In DNA form, the CDR3 reads TGTGCCAGCAGTTCCAGGACAGATAGCAATCAGCCCCAGCATTTT.

V usage is TRBV28 and J usage is TRBJ1-1; TRBD1 might be the D (6 bases). CDR1 and CDR2 (germline): MDHEN, SYDVKM. This CDR3 has 14 amino acids. V gave up 6 bases and J gave up 1 base, with 12 bases separating them. CDR3 loop: CASRWGGPNTEAFF. Written as DNA, the CDR3 is TGTGCCAGCAGGTGGGGGGGGCCGAACACTGAAGCTTTCTTT.

The chain recombines TRBV9 with TRBJ1-5, with D maybe TRBD1 (5 bases). The V gene lost 0 bases and the J gene lost 5 bases, with 12 bases spanning the gap. CDR1 and CDR2 (germline): SGDLS, YYNGEE. The CDR3 has 15 residues. The DNA of the CDR3 is TGTGCCAGCAGCGTAGGGGGCCAGCCTTATCAGCCCCAGCATTTT. This sequence encodes CASSVGGQPYQPQHF.

J is TRBJ2-7 and V is TRBV5-8; D might be TRBD2 (6 bases). Germline V gene sequence: CDR1 SGHTS, CDR2 YDEGEE. This CDR3 has 11 amino acids. V was trimmed by 7 bases and J by 1 base, leaving 6 bases between them. In nucleotides, the CDR3 is TGTGCCAGCGGGGGGTCCTACGAGCAGTACTTC. Translation: CASGGSYEQYF. The whole variable domain, remainder taken from reference TRBV5-8 and TRBJ2-7, is EAGVTQSPTHLIKTRGQQATLRCSPISGHTSVYWYQQALGLGLQFLLWYDEGEERNRGNFPPRFSGRQFPNYSSELNVNALELEDSALYLCASGGSYEQYFGPGTRLTVT.

The chain is built from TRBV5-6 and TRBJ2-7; D is unresolved. Germline CDR1 reads SGHDT; CDR2 reads YYEEEE. The V end was cut by 4 bases, the J end by 2 bases, with 13 bases between. This CDR3 region has 14 residues. This CDR3 reads CASSLEALTYEQYF. The CDR3 DNA reads as TGTGCCAGCAGCCTAGAGGCGTTAACCTACGAGCAGTACTTC.

The rearrangement links TRBV18 to TRBJ1-2, with a tentative D call TRBD1 (6 bases). This CDR3 has 11 residues. Germline CDR1 is KGHSH and CDR2 is LQKENI. V was shortened by 5 bases and J by 10 bases, with 11 bases between the two germline ends. The CDR3 DNA sequence: TGTGCCAGCTCATTTCGGGGGCTCTACACCTTC. Translated, it gives CASSFRGLYTF.

This rearrangement joins TRBV27 to TRBJ1-2, with TRBD1 matching 10 bases. The CDR3 covers 17 residues. Germline V lookup: CDR1 MNHEY, CDR2 SMNVEV (reference sequence). Trimming at V came to 4 bases and at J to 3 bases, leaving 11 bases not matched to a gene. The CDR3 loop reads CASSSLYRTGGDYGYTF. As DNA, the CDR3 is TGTGCCAGCAGTTCCCTTTATCGGACAGGGGGTGACTATGGCTACACCTTC.

This chain uses TRBV28 with TRBJ1-1; 7 bases are shared with TRBD1. CDR3 length equals 14 residues. J gave up 1 base and V 6 bases, and 5 bases lay outside the gene matches. The V gene's germline CDR1 is MDHEN and CDR2 SYDVKM. The CDR3 sequence is CASSWGQTNTEAFF. The CDR3 DNA is TGTGCCAGCAGCTGGGGACAGACGAACACTGAAGCTTTCTTT.

CDR3 sequence (DNA): TGTGCCAGCAGTCGCCGCAGGGACGGGGGTCAGCCCCAGCATTTT. It specifies CASSRRRDGGQPQHF. V usage is TRBV6-5 and J usage is TRBJ1-5; maybe TRBD1 (5 bases). Germline V gene sequence: CDR1 MNHEY, CDR2 SVGAGI. There are 15 residues in the CDR3. V lost 5 bases to trimming and J lost 6 bases, with 17 bases between them.

This rearrangement joins TRBV9 to TRBJ1-3, with D tentatively TRBD1 (6 bases). Trimming removed 3 bases at V and 0 bases at J, with 13 bases between. The CDR3 sequence is 16 residues long. Per germline, CDR1 SGDLS and CDR2 YYNGEE. The CDR3 coding sequence is TGTGCCAGCAGCGGTAGGCAGACAGGCTCTGGAAACACCATATATTTT. It yields the protein CASSGRQTGSGNTIYF.

The sample holds one count of this clone. The chain joins TRBV30 to TRBJ2-1; D is perhaps TRBD2 (5 bases). Germline V gene data show CDR1 as GTSNPN and CDR2 as SVGIG (reference sequence). V lost 7 bases to trimming and J lost 4 bases, with 11 bases between them. CDR3 length: 12 residues. CDR3 in DNA: TGTGCCTCCGCTAGGAGGTACAATGAGCAGTTCTTC. Amino acid sequence: CASARRYNEQFF.

This rearrangement joins TRBV28 to TRBJ2-4, with 9 bases that match TRBD1. V trimming: 3 bases; J trimming: 7 bases; junction bases outside the gene matches: 7. Germline V gene lookup returns CDR1 MDHEN and CDR2 SYDVKM. The CDR3 has 15 amino acids. In DNA, the CDR3 is TGTGCCAGCAGTTTGTTAGGGACAGGGTGGAACATTCAGTACTTC. It specifies CASSLLGTGWNIQYF.

This sequence joins TRBV5-6 and TRBJ2-2; D is ambiguous. This CDR3 contains 15 residues. Germline loops: CDR1 SGHDT, CDR2 YYEEEE. V lost 4 bases and J lost 5, with 15 bases in between. CDR3 DNA: TGTGCCAGCAGCCGAACGGGCCTCGAAACCGGGGAGCTGTTTTTT. Its protein is CASSRTGLETGELFF.

This CDR3 reads CASRVAGDGTDTQYF. The DNA for the CDR3 is TGTGCCAGCAGGGTAGCGGGGGATGGCACAGATACGCAGTATTTT. The chain carries TRBV6-6 and TRBJ2-3; 9 positions agree with TRBD2. Germline loops: CDR1 MNHNY, CDR2 SVGAGI (reference sequence). The CDR3 sequence is 15 residues long. V shed 6 bases, J shed 1 base, and the junction held 5 bases outside the gene matches.

The CDR3 sequence: CSVEDLLLGIMNEQFF. Here the CDR3 DNA reads TGCAGCGTTGAAGATCTTCTCCTAGGGATAATGAATGAGCAGTTCTTC. The chain combines TRBV29-1 with TRBJ2-1; unclear D gene. The CDR3 totals 16 residues. Germline CDR1 is SQVTM and CDR2 is ANQGSEA. V dropped 0 bases and J dropped 7 bases, with 19 bases sitting between them.

The chain joins TRBV28 to TRBJ2-1; 12 bases line up with TRBD1. CDR1 and CDR2 from the germline V gene are MDHEN and SYDVKM. The junction had 22 bases not matched to a gene; V was cut back by 7 bases and J by 0 bases. This CDR3 is built from 22 residues. CDR3 bases: TGTGCCAGCACTACCCCTCATATCCGGGACAGGGGGCGCTTGAGCTCCTACAATGAGCAGTTCTTC. This gives the protein CASTTPHIRDRGRLSSYNEQFF. The full variable domain, completed using reference TRBV28 and TRBJ2-1, is DVKVTQSSRYLVKRTGEKVFLECVQDMDHENMFWYRQDPGLGLRLIYFSYDVKMKEKGDIPEGYSVSREKKERFSLILESASTNQTSMYLCASTTPHIRDRGRLSSYNEQFFGPGTRLTVL.

This clone was recorded once. V is TRBV5-1 and J is TRBJ2-2, with TRBD1 matching 9 bases. Germline CDR1 is SGHRS and CDR2 is YFSETQ. The CDR3 length is 16 residues. Trimming at V came to 0 bases and at J to 5 bases, leaving 5 bases not matched to a gene. The CDR3 spells CASSLARGQGTGELFF. CDR3 DNA sequence: TGCGCCAGCAGCTTGGCCCGAGGACAGGGGACCGGGGAGCTGTTTTTT.

This sequence joins TRBV6-6 and TRBJ2-5, with no clear D. With 7 bases removed from V and 7 bases from J, the gap between germline ends came to 10 bases. Germline V gives CDR1 MNHNY, CDR2 SVGAGI (reference sequence). This CDR3 spans 11 amino acids. CDR3 nucleotides: TGTGCCAGCAACGACGCCGGGACCCAGTACTTC. Its protein product is CASNDAGTQYF.

The rearrangement joins TRBV7-6 to TRBJ2-7; 14 bases fit TRBD2. This CDR3 region has 17 residues. Germline V gene data show CDR1 as SGHVS and CDR2 as FNYEAQ. Trimming cost V 5 bases and J 6 bases; bases outside gene matches: 12. The CDR3 loop is CASSPRGLAGGGGEQYF. The CDR3 DNA reads TGTGCCAGCAGCCCTAGAGGACTAGCGGGAGGAGGAGGCGAGCAGTACTTC.

Worth noting for this clone: The identical CDR3 is also encoded by other nucleotide sequences in the sample. The V call is TRBV11-2, the J call TRBJ1-5; no clear D. Germline values: CDR1 SGHAT, CDR2 FQNNGV. This CDR3 has 12 amino acids. Trimming stripped 1 base from V and 5 bases from J, with 3 bases between. CDR3 coding DNA: TGTGCCAGCAGCTTAGGGGATCAGCCCCAGCATTTT. This codes for CASSLGDQPQHF.

The chain couples TRBV5-4 to TRBJ2-1, with TRBD2 matching over 10 bases. CDR1 SGHNT and CDR2 YYREEE come from the germline V gene (reference sequence). V dropped 4 bases and J dropped 8; count of bases not matched to a gene: 12. This CDR3 contains 16 residues. CDR3 loop: CASSLRTSGMGDEQFF. CDR3 nucleotide sequence: TGTGCCAGCAGCCTTAGAACTAGCGGGATGGGCGATGAGCAGTTCTTC.

The V call is TRBV7-9, the J call TRBJ2-1; 9 positions match TRBD2. Germline V CDR1 and CDR2: SEHNR, FQNEAQ (reference sequence). Losses at the gene ends were 3 bases for V and 9 bases for J; bases not matched to a gene: 9. The CDR3 has 15 amino acids. The CDR3 bases are TGTGCCAGCAGCTTCGGTAGCGGGAGTTTGAGTGAGCAGTTCTTC. Protein product: CASSFGSGSLSEQFF.

The chain uses TRBV6-6 and TRBJ2-1; D is unclear. This CDR3 has 14 residues. The V end was cut by 5 bases, the J end by 4 bases, with 12 bases between. The V gene's germline CDR1 is MNHNY and CDR2 SVGAGI (reference sequence). CDR3 in amino acids: CASSQSGLYNEQFF. CDR3 coding DNA: TGTGCCAGCAGTCAGTCCGGGTTATACAATGAGCAGTTCTTC.

J is TRBJ1-5 and V is TRBV30; weak D call: TRBD1 (6 bases). The V and J ends lost 7 bases and 3 bases respectively, with 19 bases between them. CDR3 length: 15 amino acids. In germline, CDR1 is GTSNPN, CDR2 SVGIG (reference sequence). The CDR3 DNA reads as TGTGCCTCCAGTTCGGGGGCTGTCACCAATCAGCCCCAGCATTTT. This translates into CASSSGAVTNQPQHF.

This chain joins TRBV13 and TRBJ2-1; possible D gene TRBD2, 6 bases. Germline V CDR1 and CDR2: PRHDT, FYEKMQ (reference sequence). Between the trimmed V and J ends, which lost 5 bases and 5 bases, there was a span of 13 bases. The CDR3 contains 14 residues. In DNA form, the CDR3 reads TGTGCCAGCAGCCCCCGGGACTGGAACAATGAGCAGTTCTTC. Its translation is CASSPRDWNNEQFF.

V usage is TRBV11-2 and J usage is TRBJ2-3; TRBD2 aligns across 12 bases. The germline CDR1 and CDR2 sequences are SGHAT and FQNNGV. The CDR3 extends over 17 amino acids. V dropped 5 bases and J dropped 3; count of bases not matched to a gene: 9. This chain's CDR3 is CASSPGLAGYSTDTQYF. The CDR3 bases are TGTGCCAGCAGCCCCGGACTAGCGGGATACTCAACAGATACGCAGTATTTT. Complete variable domain (other parts from reference TRBV11-2 and TRBJ2-3): EAGVAQSPRYKIIEKRQSVAFWCNPISGHATLYWYQQILGQGPKLLIQFQNNGVVDDSQLPKDRFSAERLKGVDSTLKIQPAKLEDSAVYLCASSPGLAGYSTDTQYFGPGTRLTVL.

The rearrangement joins TRBV14 to TRBJ2-7; 9 nucleotides align to TRBD1. Per the germline V gene, CDR1 is SGHDN and CDR2 is FVKESK. The J segment lost 4 bases and the V segment lost 1 base, leaving 5 bases of the junction unmatched. This CDR3 contains 15 residues. The CDR3 is CASSQGGQGPYEQYF. The DNA for the CDR3 is TGTGCCAGCAGCCAAGGGGGACAGGGCCCTTACGAGCAGTACTTC.